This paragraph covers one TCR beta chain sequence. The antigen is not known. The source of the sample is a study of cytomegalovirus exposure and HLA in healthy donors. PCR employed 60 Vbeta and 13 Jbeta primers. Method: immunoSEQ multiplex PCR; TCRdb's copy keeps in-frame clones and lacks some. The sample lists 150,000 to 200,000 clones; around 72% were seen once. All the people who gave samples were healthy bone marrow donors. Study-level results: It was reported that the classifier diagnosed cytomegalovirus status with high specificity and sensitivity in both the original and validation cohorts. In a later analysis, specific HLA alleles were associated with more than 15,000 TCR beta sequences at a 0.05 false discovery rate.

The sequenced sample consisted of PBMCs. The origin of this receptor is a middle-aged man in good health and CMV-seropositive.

The CDR3 protein is CASSPETSGGSYEQYF. For the CDR3, the DNA is TGTGCCAGCAGCCCTGAGACTAGCGGGGGCTCCTACGAGCAGTACTTC. The rearrangement uses TRBV7-9 and TRBJ2-7; TRBD2 agrees at 12 bases. The ends lost 5 bases at V and 0 bases at J; junction bases unmatched: 5. This CDR3 has 16 amino acids. Germline assignment: CDR1 SEHNR and CDR2 FQNEAQ (reference sequence).